This T cell receptor beta chain was captured by sequencing in a study of blood T cells in healthy people across ages. Germline lookup yields CDR1 MGHDK and CDR2 SYGVNS. The CDR3 is made up of 15 amino acids. Combining a sample-barcoded 5' primer with a J-beta primer mix, a second PCR ran for 7 to 11 cycles. TCRdb reprocessed the 5' RACE reads with MiXCR, giving one entry per CDR3 protein. The sample records about 680,000 distinct CDR3 sequences, approximately 50% being singletons. Sequencing was performed on blood. The source is a woman aged 60-75 years in good health. The rearrangement joins TRBV25-1 to TRBJ2-7; possibly TRBD1 for D (6 bases). The DNA matches TRBJ2-1 better at its end, which makes the J call doubtful. In DNA form, the CDR3 reads TGTGCCAGCGGCTTGGGACAAACTATTTACAATGAGCAGTTCTTC. It is translated as CASGLGQTIYNEQFF.